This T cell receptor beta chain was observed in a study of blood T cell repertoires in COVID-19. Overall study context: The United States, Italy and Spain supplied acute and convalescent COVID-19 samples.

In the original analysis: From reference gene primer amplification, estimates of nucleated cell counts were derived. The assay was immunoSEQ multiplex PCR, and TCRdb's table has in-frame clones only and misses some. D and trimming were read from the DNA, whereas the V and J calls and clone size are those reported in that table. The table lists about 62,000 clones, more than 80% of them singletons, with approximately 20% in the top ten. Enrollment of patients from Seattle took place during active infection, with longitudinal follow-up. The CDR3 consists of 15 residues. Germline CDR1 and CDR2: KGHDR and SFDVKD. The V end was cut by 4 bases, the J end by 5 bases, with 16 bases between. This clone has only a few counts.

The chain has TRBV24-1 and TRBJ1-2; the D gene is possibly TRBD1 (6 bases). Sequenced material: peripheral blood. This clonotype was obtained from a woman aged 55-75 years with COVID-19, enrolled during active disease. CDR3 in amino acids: CATSDTGQTLYGYTF. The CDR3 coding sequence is TGTGCCACCAGTGACACAGGACAGACTCTATATGGCTACACCTTC.